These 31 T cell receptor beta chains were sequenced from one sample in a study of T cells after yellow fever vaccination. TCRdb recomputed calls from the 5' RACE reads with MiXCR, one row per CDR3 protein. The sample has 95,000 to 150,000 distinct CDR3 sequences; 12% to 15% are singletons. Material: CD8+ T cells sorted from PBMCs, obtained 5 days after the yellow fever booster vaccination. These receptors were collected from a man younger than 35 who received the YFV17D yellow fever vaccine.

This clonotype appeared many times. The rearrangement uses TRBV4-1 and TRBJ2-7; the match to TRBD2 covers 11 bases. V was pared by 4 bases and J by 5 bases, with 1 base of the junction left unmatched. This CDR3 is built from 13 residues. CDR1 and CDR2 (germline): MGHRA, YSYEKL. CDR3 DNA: TGCGCCAGCAGCCCACTAGCGGGGGACGAGCAGTACTTC. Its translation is CASSPLAGDEQYF.

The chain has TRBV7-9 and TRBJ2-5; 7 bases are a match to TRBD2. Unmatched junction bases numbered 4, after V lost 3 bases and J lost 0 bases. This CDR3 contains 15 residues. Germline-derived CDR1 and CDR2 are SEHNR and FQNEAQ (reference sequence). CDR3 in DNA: TGTGCCAGCAGCTTGTTTGGGGGGGACCAAGAGACCCAGTACTTC. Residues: CASSLFGGDQETQYF.

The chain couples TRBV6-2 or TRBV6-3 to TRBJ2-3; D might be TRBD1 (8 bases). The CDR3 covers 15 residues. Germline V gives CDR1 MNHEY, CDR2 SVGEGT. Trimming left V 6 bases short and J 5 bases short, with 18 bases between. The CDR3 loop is CASRHRGRERDTQYF. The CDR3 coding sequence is TGTGCCAGCAGACACAGGGGGAGGGAAAGAGATACGCAGTATTTT.

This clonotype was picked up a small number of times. CDR3 bases: TGCAGTGCATTGGGACAGATGATAGCTGGAAACACCATATATTTT. This sequence encodes CSALGQMIAGNTIYF. The chain has TRBV20-1 and TRBJ1-3; 7 bases map to TRBD1. Germline V gives CDR1 DFQATT, CDR2 SNEGSKA (reference sequence). V trimming: 6 bases; J trimming: 2 bases; junction bases outside the gene matches: 10. CDR3 length: 15 residues.

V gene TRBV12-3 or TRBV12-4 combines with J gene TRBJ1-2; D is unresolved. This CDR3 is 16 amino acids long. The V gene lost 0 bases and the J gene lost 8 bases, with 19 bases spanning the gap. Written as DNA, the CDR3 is TGTGCCAGCAGTTTAGCGCACCCAGCCGCTGGAGACGGCTACACCTTC. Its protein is CASSLAHPAAGDGYTF.

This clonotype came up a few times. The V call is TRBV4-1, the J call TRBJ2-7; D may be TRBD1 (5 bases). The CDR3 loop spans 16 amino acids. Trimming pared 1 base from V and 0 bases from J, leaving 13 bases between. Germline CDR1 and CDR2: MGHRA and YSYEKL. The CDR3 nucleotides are TGCGCCAGCAGCCAAGGGGTAGGGGCCTTCTCCTACGAGCAGTACTTC. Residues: CASSQGVGAFSYEQYF.

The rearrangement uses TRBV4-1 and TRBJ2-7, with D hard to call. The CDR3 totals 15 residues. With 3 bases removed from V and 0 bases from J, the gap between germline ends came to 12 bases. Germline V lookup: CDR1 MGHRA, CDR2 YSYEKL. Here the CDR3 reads CASSQRTDPSYEQYF. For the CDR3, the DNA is TGCGCCAGCAGCCAGAGGACGGACCCCTCCTACGAGCAGTACTTC.

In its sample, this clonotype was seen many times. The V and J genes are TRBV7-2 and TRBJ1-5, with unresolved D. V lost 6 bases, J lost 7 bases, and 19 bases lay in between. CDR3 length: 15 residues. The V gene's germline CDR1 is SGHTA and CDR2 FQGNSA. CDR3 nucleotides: TGTGCCAGCAGTCCGGAGGGCAGGCCAAGGCAGCCCCAGCATTTT. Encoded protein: CASSPEGRPRQPQHF.

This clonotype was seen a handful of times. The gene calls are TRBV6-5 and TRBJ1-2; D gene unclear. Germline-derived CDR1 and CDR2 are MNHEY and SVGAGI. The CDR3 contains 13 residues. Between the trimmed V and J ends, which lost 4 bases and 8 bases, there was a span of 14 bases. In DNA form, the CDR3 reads TGTGCCAGCAGTTCCACGGGTCCTCGCGGCTACACCTTC. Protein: CASSSTGPRGYTF.

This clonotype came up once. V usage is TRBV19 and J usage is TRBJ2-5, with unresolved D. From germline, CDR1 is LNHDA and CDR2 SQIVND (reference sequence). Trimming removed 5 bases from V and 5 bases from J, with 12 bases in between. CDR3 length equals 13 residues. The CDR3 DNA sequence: TGTGCCAGTAGTTTCGGGTTGTTGGAGACCCAGTACTTC. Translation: CASSFGLLETQYF.

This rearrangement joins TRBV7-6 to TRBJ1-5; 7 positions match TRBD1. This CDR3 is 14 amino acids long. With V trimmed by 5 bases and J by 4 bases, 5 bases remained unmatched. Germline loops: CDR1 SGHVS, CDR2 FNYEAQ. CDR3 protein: CASSPGTENQPQHF. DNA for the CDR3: TGTGCCAGCAGCCCTGGGACAGAAAATCAGCCCCAGCATTTT. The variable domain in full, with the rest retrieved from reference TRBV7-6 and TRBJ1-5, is GAGVSQSPRYKVTKRGQDVALRCDPISGHVSLYWYRQALGQGPEFLTYFNYEAQQDKSGLPNDRFSAERPEGSISTLTIQRTEQRDSAMYRCASSPGTENQPQHFGDGTRLSIL.

DNA of the CDR3: TGCAGTGCTACGCTAGGACAGGGCCTTTCACCCCTCCACTTT. Its translation is CSATLGQGLSPLHF. This chain links TRBV20-1 with TRBJ1-6; 8 bases line up with TRBD1. The CDR3 is made up of 14 amino acids. Germline values: CDR1 DFQATT, CDR2 SNEGSKA (reference sequence). V dropped 4 bases and J dropped 9; count of bases not matched to a gene: 8.

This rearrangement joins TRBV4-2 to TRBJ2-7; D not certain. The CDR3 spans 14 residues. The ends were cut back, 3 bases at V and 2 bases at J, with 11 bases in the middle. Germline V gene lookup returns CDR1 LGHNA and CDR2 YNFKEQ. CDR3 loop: CASSQTTGPYEQYF. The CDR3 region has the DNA TGTGCCAGCAGCCAGACCACCGGGCCCTACGAGCAGTACTTC.

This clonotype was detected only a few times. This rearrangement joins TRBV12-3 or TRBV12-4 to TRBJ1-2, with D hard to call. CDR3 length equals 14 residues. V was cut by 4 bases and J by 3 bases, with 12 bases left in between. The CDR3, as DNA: TGTGCCAGCAGTTCTGGAGGGCCCGACTATGGCTACACCTTC. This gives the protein CASSSGGPDYGYTF.

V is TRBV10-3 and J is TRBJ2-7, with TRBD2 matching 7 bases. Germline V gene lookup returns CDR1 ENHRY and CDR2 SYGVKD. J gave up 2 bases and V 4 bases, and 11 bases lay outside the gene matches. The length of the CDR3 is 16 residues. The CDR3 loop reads CAISGRPGEGTYEQYF. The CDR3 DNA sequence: TGTGCCATCAGTGGGAGGCCCGGGGAGGGGACCTACGAGCAGTACTTC.

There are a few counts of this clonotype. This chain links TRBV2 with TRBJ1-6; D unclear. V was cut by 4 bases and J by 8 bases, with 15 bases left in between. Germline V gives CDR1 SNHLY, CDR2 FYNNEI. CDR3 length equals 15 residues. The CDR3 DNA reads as TGTGCCAGCAGTGTTGTGGAAGACTTCCATTCACCCCTCCACTTT. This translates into CASSVVEDFHSPLHF.

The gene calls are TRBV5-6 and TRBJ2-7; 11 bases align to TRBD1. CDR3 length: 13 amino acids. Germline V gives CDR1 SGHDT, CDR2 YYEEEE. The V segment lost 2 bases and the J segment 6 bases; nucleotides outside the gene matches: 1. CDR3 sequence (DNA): TGTGCCAGCAGCTTTGGGACAGGGGGCGAGCAGTACGTC. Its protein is CASSFGTGGEQYV.

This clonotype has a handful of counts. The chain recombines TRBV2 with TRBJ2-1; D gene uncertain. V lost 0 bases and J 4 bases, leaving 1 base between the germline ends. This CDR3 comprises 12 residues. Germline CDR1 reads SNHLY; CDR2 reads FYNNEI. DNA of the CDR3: TGTGCCAGCAGTGAAGCTTACAATGAGCAGTTCTTC. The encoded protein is CASSEAYNEQFF.

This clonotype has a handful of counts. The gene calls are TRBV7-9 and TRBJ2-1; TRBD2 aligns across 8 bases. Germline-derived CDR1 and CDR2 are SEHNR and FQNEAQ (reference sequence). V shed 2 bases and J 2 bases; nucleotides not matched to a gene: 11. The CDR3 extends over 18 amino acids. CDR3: CASSLSGSRGLAYNEQFF. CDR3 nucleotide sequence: TGTGCCAGCAGCTTAAGCGGCTCTAGGGGACTAGCCTACAATGAGCAGTTCTTC.

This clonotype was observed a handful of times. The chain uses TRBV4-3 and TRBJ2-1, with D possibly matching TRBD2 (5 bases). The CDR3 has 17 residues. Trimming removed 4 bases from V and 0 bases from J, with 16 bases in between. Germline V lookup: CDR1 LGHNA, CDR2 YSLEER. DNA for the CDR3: TGCGCCAGCAGCCTTGGCCCCTTAGGGAGCTCCTACAATGAGCAGTTCTTC. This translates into CASSLGPLGSSYNEQFF.

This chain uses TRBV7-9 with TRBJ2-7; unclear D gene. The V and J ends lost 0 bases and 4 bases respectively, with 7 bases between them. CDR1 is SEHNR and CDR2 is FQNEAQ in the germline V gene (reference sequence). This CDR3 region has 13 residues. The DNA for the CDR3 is TGTGCCAGCAGCTTAGCGCCCGGATACGAGCAGTACTTC. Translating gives CASSLAPGYEQYF.

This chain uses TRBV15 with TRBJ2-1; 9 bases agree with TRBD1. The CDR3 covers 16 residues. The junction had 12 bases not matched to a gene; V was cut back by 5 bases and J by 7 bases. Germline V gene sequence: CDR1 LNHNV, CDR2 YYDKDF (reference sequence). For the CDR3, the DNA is TGTGCCACCAGCCTTAGTCCCGGGACAGGGCCAAATGAGCAGTTCTTC. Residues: CATSLSPGTGPNEQFF.

The DNA of the CDR3 is TGCAGTGCTAGAACCCGATGGACAGGGGGCATTGAAGCTTTCTTT. Translating gives CSARTRWTGGIEAFF. The chain is built from TRBV20-1 and TRBJ1-1, with 11 bases matching TRBD1. This CDR3 comprises 15 residues. Germline CDR1 and CDR2: DFQATT and SNEGSKA (reference sequence). With 2 bases clipped from V and 7 bases from J, the junction kept 9 bases outside the gene matches.

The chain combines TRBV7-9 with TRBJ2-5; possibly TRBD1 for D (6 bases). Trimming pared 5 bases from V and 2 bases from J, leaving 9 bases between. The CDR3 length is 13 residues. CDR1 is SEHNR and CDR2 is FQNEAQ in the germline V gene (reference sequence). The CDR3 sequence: CASSPDSQETQYF. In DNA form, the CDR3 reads TGTGCCAGCAGCCCGGACAGTCAAGAGACCCAGTACTTC.

CDR3 nucleotide sequence: TGTGCCAGCAGTGACTCGGGAGAGACCCAGTACTTC. It encodes CASSDSGETQYF. The V call is TRBV12-3 or TRBV12-4, the J call TRBJ2-5; the D is unclear. The germline V and J ends were trimmed by 5 bases and 4 bases, with 8 bases remaining between them. The CDR3 length is 12 residues.

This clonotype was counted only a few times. The CDR3 region has the DNA TGTGCCAGCAGCTTAGCCAGGACCACTGAAGCTTTCTTT. This encodes CASSLARTTEAFF. The chain carries TRBV7-8 and TRBJ1-1; D is unclear. The CDR3 extends over 13 amino acids. With 0 bases removed from V and 4 bases from J, the gap between germline ends came to 6 bases. The germline V gene encodes CDR1 SGHVS and CDR2 FQNEAQ. Full variable domain (outside the CDR3, taken from reference TRBV7-8 and TRBJ1-1): GAGVSQSPRYKVAKRGQDVALRCDPISGHVSLFWYQQALGQGPEFLTYFQNEAQLDKSGLPSDRFFAERPEGSVSTLKIQRTQQEDSAVYLCASSLARTTEAFFGQGTRLTVV.

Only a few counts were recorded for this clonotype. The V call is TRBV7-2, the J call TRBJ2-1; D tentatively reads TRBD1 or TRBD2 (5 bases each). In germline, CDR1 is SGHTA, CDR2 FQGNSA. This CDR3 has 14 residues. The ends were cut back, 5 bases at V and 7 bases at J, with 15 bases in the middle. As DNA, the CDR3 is TGTGCCAGCAGCCACAACGGAGAGGGGAATGAGCAGTTCTTC. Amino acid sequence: CASSHNGEGNEQFF.

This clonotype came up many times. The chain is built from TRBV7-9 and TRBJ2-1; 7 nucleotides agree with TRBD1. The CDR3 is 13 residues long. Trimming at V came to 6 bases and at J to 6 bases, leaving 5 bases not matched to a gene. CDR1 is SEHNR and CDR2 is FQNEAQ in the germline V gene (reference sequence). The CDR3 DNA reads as TGTGCCAGCAGACAACAGGGGTCCAATGAGCAGTTCTTC. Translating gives CASRQQGSNEQFF.

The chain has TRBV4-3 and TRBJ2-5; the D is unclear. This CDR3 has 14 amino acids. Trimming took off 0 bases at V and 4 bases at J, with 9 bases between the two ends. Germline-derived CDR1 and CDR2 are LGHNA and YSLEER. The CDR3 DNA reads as TGCGCCAGCAGCCAAGATCTTGGGTTAGAGACCCAGTACTTC. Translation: CASSQDLGLETQYF.

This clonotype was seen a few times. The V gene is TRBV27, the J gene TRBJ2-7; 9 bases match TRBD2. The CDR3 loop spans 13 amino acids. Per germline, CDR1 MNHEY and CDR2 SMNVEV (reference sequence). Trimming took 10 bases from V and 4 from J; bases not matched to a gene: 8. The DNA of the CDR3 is TGTGCCACCAGACGCGGGGGGGGATACGAGCAGTACTTC. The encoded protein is CATRRGGGYEQYF.

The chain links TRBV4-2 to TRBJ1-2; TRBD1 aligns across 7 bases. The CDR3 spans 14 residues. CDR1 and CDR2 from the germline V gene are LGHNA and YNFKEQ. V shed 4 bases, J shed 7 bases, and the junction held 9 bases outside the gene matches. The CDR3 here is CASSREGQDGGYTF. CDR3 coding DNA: TGTGCCAGCAGCCGAGAAGGACAGGATGGTGGCTACACCTTC.